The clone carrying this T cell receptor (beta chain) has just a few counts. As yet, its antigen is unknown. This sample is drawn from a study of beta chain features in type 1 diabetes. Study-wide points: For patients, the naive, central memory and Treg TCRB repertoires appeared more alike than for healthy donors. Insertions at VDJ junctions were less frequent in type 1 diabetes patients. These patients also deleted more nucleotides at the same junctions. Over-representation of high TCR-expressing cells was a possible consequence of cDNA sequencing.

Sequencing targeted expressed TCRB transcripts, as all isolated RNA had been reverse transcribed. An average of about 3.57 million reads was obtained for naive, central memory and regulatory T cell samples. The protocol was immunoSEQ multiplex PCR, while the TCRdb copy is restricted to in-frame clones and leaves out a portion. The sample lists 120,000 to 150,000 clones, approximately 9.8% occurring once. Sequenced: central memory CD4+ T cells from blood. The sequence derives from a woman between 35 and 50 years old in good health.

CDR3 DNA: TGTGCCAGCAGAAGTTCCGGGTCTAATTCACCCCTCCACTTT. Translated, it gives CASRSSGSNSPLHF. V is TRBV2 and J is TRBJ1-6; D gene uncertain. V lost 6 bases to trimming and J lost 6 bases, with 12 bases between them. The V gene's germline CDR1 is SNHLY and CDR2 FYNNEI. The CDR3 spans 14 residues. Looking up the rest from reference TRBV2 and TRBJ1-6 gives the full variable domain: EPEVTQTPSHQVTQMGQEVILRCVPISNHLYFYWYRQILGQKVEFLVSFYNNEISEKSEIFDDQFSVERPDGSNFTLKIRSTKLEDSAMYFCASRSSGSNSPLHFGNGTRLTVT.